This TCR beta chain stems from a study of radiotherapy plus CTLA-4 blockade in lung cancer. Regarding the study as a whole: TCR clones of tumor origin grew in blood after radiotherapy plus ipilimumab.

Receiving focal radiation plus CTLA-4 blockade with ipilimumab were patients who had chemo-refractory metastatic non-small-cell lung cancer. The repertoire was sequenced with immunoSEQ multiplex PCR; TCRdb's copy has only in-frame clones and lacks some. There are tens of thousands of clones in the sample; less than 85% occur only once, and about 16% lies in the top ten. By sample fraction, this clone is medium-sized. What it binds is unknown. The CDR3 runs to 14 residues. Trimming pared 4 bases from V and 7 bases from J, leaving 13 bases between. Germline V gene sequence: CDR1 MNHEY, CDR2 SVGAGI. This specimen consisted of peripheral blood, obtained from a patient treated with radiotherapy plus ipilimumab. The chain uses TRBV6-5 and TRBJ1-4, with TRBD1 as a possible D gene (6 bases). The TCR comes from a human donor with non-small cell lung cancer whose response to radiotherapy plus ipilimumab could not be evaluated. Some clones in this sample may be carry-over from other donors' samples. The CDR3, as DNA: TGTGCCAGCAGTTTACAGGGTACGGGTGAAAAACTGTTTTTT. As protein: CASSLQGTGEKLFF.